This TCR beta chain is from a study of T-cell memory formation after mild COVID-19. Study context: TCR clusters mostly belonged to single donors. The study, taken as a whole, reports: CD4/CD8 balance held among clones contracting day 15 to 85, and later expanders leaned CD4+. Of the contracting clones, CD4+ ones lay mainly in CM and EM, and CD8+ ones in EMRA.

Sample barcodes and UMIs were carried by the TCR alpha and TCR beta cDNA libraries that 5'RACE generated with constant-segment primers. TCRdb reprocessed the 5' RACE reads via MiXCR and lists one record per CDR3 protein. Of about 320,000 distinct CDR3 sequences listed, 13% to 15% are singletons. Germline V lookup: CDR1 SEHNR, CDR2 FQNEAQ (reference sequence). V lost 1 base and J lost 0, with 6 bases in between. There are 15 residues in the CDR3. Concerning this clonotype itself: Its antigen is unidentified.

The sample comprised PBMCs or a T cell subset sorted from them (not recorded which). This TCR came from a young man who had mild COVID-19 (a few samples of this study predate the infection). Cell type and time point are not known. The chain couples TRBV7-9 to TRBJ2-2; weak D call: TRBD1 (6 bases). CDR3 loop: CASSLEGANTGELFF. The CDR3 DNA is TGTGCCAGCAGCTTAGAGGGGGCGAACACCGGGGAGCTGTTTTTT.